This TCR beta chain was obtained from a study of molecular identifiers for immune sequencing clone quantification. The CDR3 consists of 13 residues. The V end lost 5 bases, the J end lost 9 bases, and 13 bases lay between the germline ends. The germline V gene has CDR1 SEHNR and CDR2 FQNEAQ (reference sequence). At least ten counts were recorded for this clonotype. TCRdb itself ran the PCR reads through MiXCR, one entry per CDR3 protein. The data hold some 580,000 distinct CDR3 sequences, with around 25% observed a single time. This chain links TRBV7-9 with TRBJ1-4, with D unclear. Sequencing was done on a sample of naive CD8+ T cells from blood, with Jurkat cell RNA spiked in. As to subset: FACS-sorted CD8+CD4-CCR7+CD45RA+ naive T cells. The source is a human donor in good health. Some libraries in this study had Jurkat cell RNA spiked in. CDR3 loop: CASSPTDGQKLFF. The CDR3 bases are TGTGCCAGCAGCCCGACTGATGGGCAAAAACTGTTTTTT.